This T cell receptor (beta chain) was retrieved from a study of blood T cell repertoires in COVID-19. The assay was immunoSEQ multiplex PCR, and TCRdb's table has in-frame clones only and misses some. The sample contains under 250,000 clones, around nine tenths of which appear only once. This CDR3 spans 14 amino acids. V was pared by 1 base and J by 4 bases, with 7 bases between. Germline V gene data show CDR1 as KGHDR and CDR2 as SFDVKD. Sequenced: peripheral blood. The TCR comes from a woman between 40 and 50 years old with acute or convalescent COVID-19. The gene calls are TRBV24-1 and TRBJ1-5; D gene ambiguous. The CDR3 bases are TGTGCCACCAGTGATTTAACAGCTAATCAGCCCCAGCATTTT. Protein sequence: CATSDLTANQPQHF.